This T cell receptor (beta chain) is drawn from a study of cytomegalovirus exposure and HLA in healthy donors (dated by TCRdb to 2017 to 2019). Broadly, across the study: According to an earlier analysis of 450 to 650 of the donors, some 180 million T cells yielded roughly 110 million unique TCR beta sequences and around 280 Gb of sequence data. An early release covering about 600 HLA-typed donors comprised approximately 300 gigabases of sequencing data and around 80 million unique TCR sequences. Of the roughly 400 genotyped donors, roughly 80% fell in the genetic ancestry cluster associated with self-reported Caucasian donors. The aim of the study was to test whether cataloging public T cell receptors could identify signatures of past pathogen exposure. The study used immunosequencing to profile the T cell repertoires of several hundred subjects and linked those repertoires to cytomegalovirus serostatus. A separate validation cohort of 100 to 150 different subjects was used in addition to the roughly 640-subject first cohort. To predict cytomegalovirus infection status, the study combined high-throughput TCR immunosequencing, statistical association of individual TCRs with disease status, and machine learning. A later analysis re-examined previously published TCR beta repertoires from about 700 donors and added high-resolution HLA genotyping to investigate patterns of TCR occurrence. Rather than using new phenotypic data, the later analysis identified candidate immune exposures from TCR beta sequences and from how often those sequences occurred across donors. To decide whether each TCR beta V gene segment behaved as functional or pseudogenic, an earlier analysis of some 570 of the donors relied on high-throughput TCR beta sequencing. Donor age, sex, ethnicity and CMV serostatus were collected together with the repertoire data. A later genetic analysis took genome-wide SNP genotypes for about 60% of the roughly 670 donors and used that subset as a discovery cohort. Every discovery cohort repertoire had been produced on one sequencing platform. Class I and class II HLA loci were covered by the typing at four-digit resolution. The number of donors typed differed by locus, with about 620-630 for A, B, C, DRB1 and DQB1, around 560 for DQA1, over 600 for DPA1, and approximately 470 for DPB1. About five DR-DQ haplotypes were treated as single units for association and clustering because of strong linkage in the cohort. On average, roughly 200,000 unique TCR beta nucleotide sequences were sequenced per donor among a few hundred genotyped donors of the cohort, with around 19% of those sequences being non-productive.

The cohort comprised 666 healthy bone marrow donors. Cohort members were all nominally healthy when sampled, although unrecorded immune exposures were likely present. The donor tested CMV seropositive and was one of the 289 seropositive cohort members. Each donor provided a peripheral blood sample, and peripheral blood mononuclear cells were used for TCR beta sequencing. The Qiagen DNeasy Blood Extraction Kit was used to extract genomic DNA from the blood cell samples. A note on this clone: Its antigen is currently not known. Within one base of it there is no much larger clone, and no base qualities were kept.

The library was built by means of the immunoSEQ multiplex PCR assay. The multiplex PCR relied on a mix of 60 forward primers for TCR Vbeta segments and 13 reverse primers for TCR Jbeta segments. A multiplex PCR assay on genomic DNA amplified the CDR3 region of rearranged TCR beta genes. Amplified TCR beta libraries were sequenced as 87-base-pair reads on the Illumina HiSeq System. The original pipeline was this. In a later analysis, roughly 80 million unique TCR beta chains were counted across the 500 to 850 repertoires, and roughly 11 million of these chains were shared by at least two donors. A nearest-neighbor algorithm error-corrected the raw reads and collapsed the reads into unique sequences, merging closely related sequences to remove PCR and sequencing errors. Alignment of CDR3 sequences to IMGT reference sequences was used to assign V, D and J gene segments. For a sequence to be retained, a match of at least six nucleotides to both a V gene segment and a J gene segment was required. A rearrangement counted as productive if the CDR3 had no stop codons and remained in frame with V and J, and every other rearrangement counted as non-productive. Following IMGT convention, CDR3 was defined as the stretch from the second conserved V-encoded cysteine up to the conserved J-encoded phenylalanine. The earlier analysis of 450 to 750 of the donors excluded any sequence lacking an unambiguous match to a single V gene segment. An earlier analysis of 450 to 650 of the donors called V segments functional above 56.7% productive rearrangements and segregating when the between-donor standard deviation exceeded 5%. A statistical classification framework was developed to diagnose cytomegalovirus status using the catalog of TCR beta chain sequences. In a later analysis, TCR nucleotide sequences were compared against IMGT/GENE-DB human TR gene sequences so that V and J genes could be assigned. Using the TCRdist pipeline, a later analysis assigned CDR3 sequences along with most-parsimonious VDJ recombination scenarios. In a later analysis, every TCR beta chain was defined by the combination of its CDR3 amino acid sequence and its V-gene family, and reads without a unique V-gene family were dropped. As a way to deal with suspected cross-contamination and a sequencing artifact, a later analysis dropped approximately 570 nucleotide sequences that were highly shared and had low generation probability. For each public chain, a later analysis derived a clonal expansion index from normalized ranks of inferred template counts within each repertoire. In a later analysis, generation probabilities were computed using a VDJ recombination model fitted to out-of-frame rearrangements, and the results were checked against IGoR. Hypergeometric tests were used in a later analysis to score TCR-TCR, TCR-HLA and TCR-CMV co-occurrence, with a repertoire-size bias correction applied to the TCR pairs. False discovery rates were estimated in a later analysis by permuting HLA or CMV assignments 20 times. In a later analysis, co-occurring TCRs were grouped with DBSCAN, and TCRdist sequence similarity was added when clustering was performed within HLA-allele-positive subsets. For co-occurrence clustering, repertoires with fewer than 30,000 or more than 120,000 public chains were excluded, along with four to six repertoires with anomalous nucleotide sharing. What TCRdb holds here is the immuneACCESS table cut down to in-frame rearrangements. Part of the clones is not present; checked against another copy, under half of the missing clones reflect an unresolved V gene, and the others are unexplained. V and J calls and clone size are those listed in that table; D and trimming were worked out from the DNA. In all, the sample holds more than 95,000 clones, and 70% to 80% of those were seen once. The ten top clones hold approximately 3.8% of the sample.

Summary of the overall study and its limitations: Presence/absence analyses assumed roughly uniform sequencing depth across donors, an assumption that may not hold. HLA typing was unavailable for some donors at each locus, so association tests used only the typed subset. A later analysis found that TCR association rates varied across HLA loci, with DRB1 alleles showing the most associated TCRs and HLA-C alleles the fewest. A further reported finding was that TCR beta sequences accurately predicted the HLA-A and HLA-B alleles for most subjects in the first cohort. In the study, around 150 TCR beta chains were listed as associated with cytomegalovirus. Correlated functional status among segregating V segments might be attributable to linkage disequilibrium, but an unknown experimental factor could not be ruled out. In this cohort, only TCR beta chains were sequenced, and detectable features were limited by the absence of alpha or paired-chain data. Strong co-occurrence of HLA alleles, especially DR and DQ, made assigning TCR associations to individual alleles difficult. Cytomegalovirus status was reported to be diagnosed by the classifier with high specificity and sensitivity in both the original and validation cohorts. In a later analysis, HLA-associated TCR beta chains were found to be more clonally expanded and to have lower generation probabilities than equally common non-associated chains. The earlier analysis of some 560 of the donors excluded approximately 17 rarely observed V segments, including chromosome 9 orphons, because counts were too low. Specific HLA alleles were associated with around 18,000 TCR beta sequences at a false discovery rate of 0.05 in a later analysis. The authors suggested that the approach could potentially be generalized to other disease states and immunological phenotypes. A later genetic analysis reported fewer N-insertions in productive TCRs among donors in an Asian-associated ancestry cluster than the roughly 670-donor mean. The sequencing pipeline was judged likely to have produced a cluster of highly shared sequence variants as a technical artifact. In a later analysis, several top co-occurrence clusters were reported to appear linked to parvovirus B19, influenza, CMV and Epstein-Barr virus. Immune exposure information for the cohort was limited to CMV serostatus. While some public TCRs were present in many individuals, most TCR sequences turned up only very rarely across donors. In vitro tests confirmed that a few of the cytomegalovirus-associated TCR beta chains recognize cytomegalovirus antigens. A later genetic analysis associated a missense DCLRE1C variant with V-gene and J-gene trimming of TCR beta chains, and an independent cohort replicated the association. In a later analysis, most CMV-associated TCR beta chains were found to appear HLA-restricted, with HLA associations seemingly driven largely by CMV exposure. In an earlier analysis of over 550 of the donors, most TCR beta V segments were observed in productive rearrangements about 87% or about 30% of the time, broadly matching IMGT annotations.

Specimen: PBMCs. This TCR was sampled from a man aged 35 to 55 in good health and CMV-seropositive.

The bases read TGTGCCAGTACCCAGACAGGCTACACTGAAGCTTTCTTT. This encodes CASTQTGYTEAFF. The chain uses TRBV19 and TRBJ1-1; a tentative D call is TRBD1 (6 bases match). Based on the germline V gene (reference sequence), the CDR1 and CDR2 sequences are LNHDA and SQIVND. V and J are truncated by 7 bases and 3 bases respectively, leaving an intervening sequence of 12 bases. Its CDR3 holds 13 amino acids, cysteine through phenylalanine. Kept here is only the CDR3 DNA, which spans 39 bases and is read in frame from base 1.